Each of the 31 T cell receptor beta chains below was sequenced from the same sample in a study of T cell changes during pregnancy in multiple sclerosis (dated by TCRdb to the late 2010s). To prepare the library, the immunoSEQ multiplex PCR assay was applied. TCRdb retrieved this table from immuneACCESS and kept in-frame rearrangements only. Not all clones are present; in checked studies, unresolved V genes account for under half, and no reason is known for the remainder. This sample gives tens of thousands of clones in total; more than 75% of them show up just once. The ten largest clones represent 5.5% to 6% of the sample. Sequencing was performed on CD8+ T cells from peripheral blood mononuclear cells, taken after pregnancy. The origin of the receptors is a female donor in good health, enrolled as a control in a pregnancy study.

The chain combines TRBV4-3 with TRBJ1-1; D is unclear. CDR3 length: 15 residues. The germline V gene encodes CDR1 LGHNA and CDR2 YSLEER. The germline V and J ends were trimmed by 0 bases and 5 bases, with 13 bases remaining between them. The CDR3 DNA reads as TGCGCCAGCAGCCAAGACTTTCCTTATCGTACTGAAGCTTTCTTT. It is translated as CASSQDFPYRTEAFF.

CDR3 bases: TGTGCCAGCAGAGCCCGGACCGGGGAGCTGTTTTTT. Residues: CASRARTGELFF. The chain links TRBV9 to TRBJ2-2; D gene uncertain. V lost 5 bases to trimming and J lost 5 bases, with 7 bases between them. Germline V gene sequence: CDR1 SGDLS, CDR2 YYNGEE. The CDR3 length is 12 residues.

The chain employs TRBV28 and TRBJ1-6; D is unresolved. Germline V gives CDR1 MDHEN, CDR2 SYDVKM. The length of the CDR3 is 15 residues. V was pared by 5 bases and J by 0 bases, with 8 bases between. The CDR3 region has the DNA TGTGCCAGCAGTCCGGGGAGCTCCTATAATTCACCCCTCCACTTT. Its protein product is CASSPGSSYNSPLHF. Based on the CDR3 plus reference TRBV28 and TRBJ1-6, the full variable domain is DVKVTQSSRYLVKRTGEKVFLECVQDMDHENMFWYRQDPGLGLRLIYFSYDVKMKEKGDIPEGYSVSREKKERFSLILESASTNQTSMYLCASSPGSSYNSPLHFGNGTRLTVT.

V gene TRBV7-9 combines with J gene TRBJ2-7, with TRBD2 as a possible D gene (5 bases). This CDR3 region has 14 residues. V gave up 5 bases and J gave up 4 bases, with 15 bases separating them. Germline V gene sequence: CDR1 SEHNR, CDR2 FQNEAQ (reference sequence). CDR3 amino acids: CASSPLGVGYEQYF. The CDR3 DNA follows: TGTGCCAGCAGCCCCCTCGGGGTTGGGTACGAGCAGTACTTC.

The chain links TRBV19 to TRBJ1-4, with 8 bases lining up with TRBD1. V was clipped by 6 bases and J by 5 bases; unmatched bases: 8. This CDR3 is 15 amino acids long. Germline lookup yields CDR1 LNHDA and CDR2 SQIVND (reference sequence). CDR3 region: CASRVRGTGNEKLFF. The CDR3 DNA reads TGTGCCAGTAGAGTCCGTGGGACAGGCAATGAAAAACTGTTTTTT.

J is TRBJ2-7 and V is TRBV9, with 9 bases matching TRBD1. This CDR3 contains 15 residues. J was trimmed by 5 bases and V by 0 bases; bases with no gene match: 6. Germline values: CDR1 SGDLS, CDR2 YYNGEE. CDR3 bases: TGTGCCAGCAGCGTAGCGGGACAGGGATTCGACGAGCAGTACTTC. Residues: CASSVAGQGFDEQYF. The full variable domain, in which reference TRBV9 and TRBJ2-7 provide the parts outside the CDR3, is DSGVTQTPKHLITATGQRVTLRCSPRSGDLSVYWYQQSLDQGLQFLIQYYNGEERAKGNILERFSAQQFPDLHSELNLSSLELGDSALYFCASSVAGQGFDEQYFGPGTRLTVT.

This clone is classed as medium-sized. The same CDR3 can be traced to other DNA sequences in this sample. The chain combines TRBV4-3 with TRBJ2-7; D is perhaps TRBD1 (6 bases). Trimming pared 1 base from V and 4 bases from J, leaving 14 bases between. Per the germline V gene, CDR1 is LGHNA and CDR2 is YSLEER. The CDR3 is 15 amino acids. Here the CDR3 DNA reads TGCGCCAGCAGCCAAGCGGGAACAGGGTTGTACGAGCAGTACTTC. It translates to CASSQAGTGLYEQYF.

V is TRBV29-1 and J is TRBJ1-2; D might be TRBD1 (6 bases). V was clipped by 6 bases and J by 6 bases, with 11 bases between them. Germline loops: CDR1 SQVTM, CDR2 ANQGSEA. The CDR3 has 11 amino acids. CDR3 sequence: CSVETGNGYTF. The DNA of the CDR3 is TGCAGCGTCGAAACAGGGAATGGCTACACCTTC.

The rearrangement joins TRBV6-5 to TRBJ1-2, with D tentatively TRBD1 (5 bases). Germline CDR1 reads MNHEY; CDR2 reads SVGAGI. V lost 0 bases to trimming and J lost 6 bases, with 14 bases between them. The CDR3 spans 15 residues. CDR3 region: CASSYSAGMVHGYTF. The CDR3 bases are TGTGCCAGCAGTTACTCGGCAGGGATGGTGCATGGCTACACCTTC.

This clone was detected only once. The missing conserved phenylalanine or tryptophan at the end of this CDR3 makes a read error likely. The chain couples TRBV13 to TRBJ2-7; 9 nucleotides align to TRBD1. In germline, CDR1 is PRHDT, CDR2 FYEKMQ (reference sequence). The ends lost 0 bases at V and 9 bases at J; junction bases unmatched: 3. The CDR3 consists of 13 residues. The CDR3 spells CASSLGGTGWQYL. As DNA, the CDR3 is TGTGCCAGCAGCTTAGGCGGGACAGGGTGGCAGTACCTC.

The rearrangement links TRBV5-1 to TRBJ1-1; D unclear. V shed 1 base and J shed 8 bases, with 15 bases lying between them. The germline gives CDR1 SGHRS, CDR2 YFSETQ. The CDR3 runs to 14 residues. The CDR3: CASSLWEGGVEAFF. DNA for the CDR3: TGCGCCAGCAGCTTGTGGGAGGGTGGGGTAGAAGCTTTCTTT.

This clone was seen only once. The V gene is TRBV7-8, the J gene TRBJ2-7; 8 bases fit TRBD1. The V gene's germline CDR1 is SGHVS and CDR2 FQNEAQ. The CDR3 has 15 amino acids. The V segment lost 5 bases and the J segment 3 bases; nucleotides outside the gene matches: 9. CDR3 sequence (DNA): TGTGCCAGCAGCACCGAACAGGGGGTAGGCTACGAGCAGTACTTC. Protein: CASSTEQGVGYEQYF.

CDR3 in amino acids: CASTPTGRGTGELFF. The CDR3 DNA sequence: TGTGCCAGCACCCCGACGGGGAGGGGGACCGGGGAGCTGTTTTTT. The V and J genes are TRBV28 and TRBJ2-2, with TRBD2 as a possible D gene (7 bases). The CDR3 spans 15 residues. Germline CDR1 is MDHEN and CDR2 is SYDVKM. V lost 7 bases, J lost 5 bases, and 17 bases lay in between. The full variable domain, rest sourced from reference TRBV28 and TRBJ2-2, is DVKVTQSSRYLVKRTGEKVFLECVQDMDHENMFWYRQDPGLGLRLIYFSYDVKMKEKGDIPEGYSVSREKKERFSLILESASTNQTSMYLCASTPTGRGTGELFFGEGSRLTVL.

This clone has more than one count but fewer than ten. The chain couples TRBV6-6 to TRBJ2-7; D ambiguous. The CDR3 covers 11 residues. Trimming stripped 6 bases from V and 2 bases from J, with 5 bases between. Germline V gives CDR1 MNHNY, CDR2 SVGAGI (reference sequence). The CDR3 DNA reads TGTGCCAGCAGATCAACCTACGAGCAGTACTTC. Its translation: CASRSTYEQYF.

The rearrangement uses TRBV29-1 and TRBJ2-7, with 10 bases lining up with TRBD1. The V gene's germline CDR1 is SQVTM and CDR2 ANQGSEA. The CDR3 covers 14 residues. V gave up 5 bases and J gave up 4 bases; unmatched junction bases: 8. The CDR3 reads CSVILRDRGYEQYF. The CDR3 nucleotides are TGCAGCGTTATCCTCCGGGACAGGGGTTACGAGCAGTACTTC.

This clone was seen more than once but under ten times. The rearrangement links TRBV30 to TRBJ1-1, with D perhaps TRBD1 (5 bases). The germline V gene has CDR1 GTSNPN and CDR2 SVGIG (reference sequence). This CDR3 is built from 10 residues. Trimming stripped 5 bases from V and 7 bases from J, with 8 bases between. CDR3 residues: CAWGALEAFF. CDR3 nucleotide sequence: TGTGCCTGGGGGGCCCTTGAAGCTTTCTTT.

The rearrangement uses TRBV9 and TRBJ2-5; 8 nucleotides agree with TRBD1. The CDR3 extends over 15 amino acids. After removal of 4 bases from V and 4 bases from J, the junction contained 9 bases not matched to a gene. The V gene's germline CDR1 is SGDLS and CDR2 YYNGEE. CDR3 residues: CASSTEAGGAETQYF. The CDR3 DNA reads TGTGCCAGCAGCACTGAGGCAGGGGGCGCAGAGACCCAGTACTTC. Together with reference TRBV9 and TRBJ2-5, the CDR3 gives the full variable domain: DSGVTQTPKHLITATGQRVTLRCSPRSGDLSVYWYQQSLDQGLQFLIQYYNGEERAKGNILERFSAQQFPDLHSELNLSSLELGDSALYFCASSTEAGGAETQYFGPGTRLLVL.

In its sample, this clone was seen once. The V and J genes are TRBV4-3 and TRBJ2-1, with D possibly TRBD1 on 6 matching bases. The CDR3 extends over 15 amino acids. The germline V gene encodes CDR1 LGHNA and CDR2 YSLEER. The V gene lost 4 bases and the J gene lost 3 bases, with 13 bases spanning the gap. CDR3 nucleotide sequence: TGCGCCAGCAGCCCCTCAGGGGACAACTACAATGAGCAGTTCTTC. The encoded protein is CASSPSGDNYNEQFF.

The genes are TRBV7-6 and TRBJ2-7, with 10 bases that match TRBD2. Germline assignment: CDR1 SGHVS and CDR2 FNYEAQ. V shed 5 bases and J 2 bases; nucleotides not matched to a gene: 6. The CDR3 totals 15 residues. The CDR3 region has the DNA TGTGCCAGCAGCCCAACTAGCGGGGTGCCCTACGAGCAGTACTTC. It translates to CASSPTSGVPYEQYF.

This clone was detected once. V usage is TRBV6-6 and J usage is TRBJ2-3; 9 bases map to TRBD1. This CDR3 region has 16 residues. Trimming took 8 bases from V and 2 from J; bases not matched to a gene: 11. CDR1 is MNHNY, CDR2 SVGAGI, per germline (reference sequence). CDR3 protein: CASGDRGLSHTDTQYF. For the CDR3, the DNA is TGTGCCAGCGGAGACAGGGGGTTGTCGCACACAGATACGCAGTATTTT.

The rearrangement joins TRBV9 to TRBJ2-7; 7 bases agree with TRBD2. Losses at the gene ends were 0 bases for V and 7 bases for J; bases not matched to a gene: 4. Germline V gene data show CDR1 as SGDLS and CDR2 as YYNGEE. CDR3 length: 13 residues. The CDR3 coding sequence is TGTGCCAGCAGCGTAGGGCAGGGAGGGGAGCAGTACTTC. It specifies CASSVGQGGEQYF.

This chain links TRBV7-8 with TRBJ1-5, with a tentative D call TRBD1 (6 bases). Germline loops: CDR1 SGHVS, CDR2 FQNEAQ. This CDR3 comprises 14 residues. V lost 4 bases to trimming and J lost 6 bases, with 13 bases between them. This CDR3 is CASSSTSGVQPQHF. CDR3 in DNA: TGTGCCAGCAGCTCAACTTCAGGGGTTCAGCCCCAGCATTTT.

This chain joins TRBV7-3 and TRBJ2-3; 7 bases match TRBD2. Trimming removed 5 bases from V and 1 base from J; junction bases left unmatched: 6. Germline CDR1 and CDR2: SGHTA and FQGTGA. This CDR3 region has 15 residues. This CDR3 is CASSPSGGGTDTQYF. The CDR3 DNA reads TGTGCCAGCAGCCCCTCGGGGGGAGGCACAGATACGCAGTATTTT.

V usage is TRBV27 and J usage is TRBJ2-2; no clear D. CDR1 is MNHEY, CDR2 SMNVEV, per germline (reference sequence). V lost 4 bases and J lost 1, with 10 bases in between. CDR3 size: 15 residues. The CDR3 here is CASSWNSENTGELFF. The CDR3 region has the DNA TGTGCCAGCAGTTGGAACAGTGAGAACACCGGGGAGCTGTTTTTT.

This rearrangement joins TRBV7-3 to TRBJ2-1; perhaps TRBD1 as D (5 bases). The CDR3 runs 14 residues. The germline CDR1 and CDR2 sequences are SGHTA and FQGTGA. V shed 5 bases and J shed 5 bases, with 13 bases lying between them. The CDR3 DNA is TGTGCCAGCAGCCGACAGTTAAACAACAATGAGCAGTTCTTC. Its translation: CASSRQLNNNEQFF.

The CDR3 here is CASSDFGNTGELFF. The CDR3 DNA is TGTGCCAGCAGTGATTTCGGGAACACCGGGGAGCTGTTTTTT. V usage is TRBV6-4 and J usage is TRBJ2-2; no firm D call. The V end lost 3 bases, the J end lost 1 base, and 6 bases lay between the germline ends. CDR1 is MRHNA and CDR2 is SNTAGT in the germline V gene. The CDR3 runs to 14 residues.

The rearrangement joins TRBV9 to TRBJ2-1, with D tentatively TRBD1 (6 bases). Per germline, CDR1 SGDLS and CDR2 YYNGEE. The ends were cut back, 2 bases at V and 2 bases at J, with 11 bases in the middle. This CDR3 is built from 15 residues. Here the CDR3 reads CASSVSRGTYNEQFF. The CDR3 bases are TGTGCCAGCAGCGTCTCCAGGGGCACCTACAATGAGCAGTTCTTC. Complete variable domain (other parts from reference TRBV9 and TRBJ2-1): DSGVTQTPKHLITATGQRVTLRCSPRSGDLSVYWYQQSLDQGLQFLIQYYNGEERAKGNILERFSAQQFPDLHSELNLSSLELGDSALYFCASSVSRGTYNEQFFGPGTRLTVL.

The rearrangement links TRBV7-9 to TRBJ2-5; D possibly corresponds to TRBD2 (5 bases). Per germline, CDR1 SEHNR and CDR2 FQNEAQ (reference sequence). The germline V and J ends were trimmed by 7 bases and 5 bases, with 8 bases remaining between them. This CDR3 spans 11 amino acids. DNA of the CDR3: TGTGCCAGCACGGGCGGGGAGACCCAGTACTTC. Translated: CASTGGETQYF.

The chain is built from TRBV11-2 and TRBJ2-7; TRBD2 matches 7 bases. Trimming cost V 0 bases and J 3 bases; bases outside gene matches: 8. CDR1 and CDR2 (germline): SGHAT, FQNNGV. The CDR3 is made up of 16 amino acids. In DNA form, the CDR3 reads TGTGCCAGCAGCTTAGAAAGTGAACGGGACTACTACGAGCAGTACTTC. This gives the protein CASSLESERDYYEQYF.

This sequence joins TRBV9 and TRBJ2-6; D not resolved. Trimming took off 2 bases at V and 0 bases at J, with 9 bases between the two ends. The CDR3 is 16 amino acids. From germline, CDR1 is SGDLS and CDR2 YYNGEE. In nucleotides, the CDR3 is TGTGCCAGCAGCGTTTCCCCAGGCTCTGGGGCCAACGTCCTGACTTTC. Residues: CASSVSPGSGANVLTF.

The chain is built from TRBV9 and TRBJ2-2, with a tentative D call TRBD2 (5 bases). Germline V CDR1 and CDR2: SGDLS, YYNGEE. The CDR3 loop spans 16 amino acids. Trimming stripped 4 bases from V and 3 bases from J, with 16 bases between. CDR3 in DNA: TGTGCCAGCAGCCTATACGGGGTCGCAGACACCGGGGAGCTGTTTTTT. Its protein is CASSLYGVADTGELFF. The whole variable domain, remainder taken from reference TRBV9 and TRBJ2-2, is DSGVTQTPKHLITATGQRVTLRCSPRSGDLSVYWYQQSLDQGLQFLIQYYNGEERAKGNILERFSAQQFPDLHSELNLSSLELGDSALYFCASSLYGVADTGELFFGEGSRLTVL.